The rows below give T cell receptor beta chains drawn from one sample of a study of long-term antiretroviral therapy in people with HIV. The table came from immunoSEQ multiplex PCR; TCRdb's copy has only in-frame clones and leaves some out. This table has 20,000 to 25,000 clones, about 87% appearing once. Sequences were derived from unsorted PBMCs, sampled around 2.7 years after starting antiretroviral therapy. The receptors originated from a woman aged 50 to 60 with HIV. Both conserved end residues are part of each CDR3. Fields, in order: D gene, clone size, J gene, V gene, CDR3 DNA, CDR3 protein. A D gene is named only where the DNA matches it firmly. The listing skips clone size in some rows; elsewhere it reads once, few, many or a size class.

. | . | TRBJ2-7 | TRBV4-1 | TGCGCCAGCAGCCAAGCCGCCCAAGCGGCTTTCTACGAGCAGTACTTC | CASSQAAQAAFYEQYF
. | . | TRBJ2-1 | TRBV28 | TGTGCCAGCAGAACCCTAGCGCTAGAGGCCTACAATGAGCAGTTCTTC | CASRTLALEAYNEQFF
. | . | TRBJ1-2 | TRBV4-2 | TGTGCCAGCAGCCAGCCCCTTCAGGGAGGTGGTGGCTACACCTTC | CASSQPLQGGGGYTF
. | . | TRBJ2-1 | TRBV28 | TGTGCCAGCAGTTTATCCGGGGGAAAACGCAATGAGCAGTTCTTC | CASSLSGGKRNEQFF
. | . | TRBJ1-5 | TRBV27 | TGTGCCAGCAGTCAGCTCAATCAGCCCCAGCATTTT | CASSQLNQPQHF
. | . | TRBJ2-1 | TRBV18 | TGTGCCAGCTCACCACCGGGGTTGAGCTCCTACAATGAGCAGTTCTTC | CASSPPGLSSYNEQFF
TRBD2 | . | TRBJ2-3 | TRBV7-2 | TGTGCCAGCAGCCTTAGCGGGAGTGGTACAGATACGCAGTATTTT | CASSLSGSGTDTQYF
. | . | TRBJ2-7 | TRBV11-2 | TGTGCCAGCAGCCCCGGACAGAACCAATACGAGCAGTACTTC | CASSPGQNQYEQYF
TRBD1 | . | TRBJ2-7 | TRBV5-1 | TGCGCCAGCAGCATACCGGGACAGGAGGACGAGCAGTACTTC | CASSIPGQEDEQYF
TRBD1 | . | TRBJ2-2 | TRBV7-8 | TGTGCCAGCAGCTTAGAGTTCAGGGGGAGCGGGGAGCTGTTTTTT | CASSLEFRGSGELFF
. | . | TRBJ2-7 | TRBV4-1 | TGCGCCAGCAGCCAAGATCGGCTGGGAGCGCAGTACTTC | CASSQDRLGAQYF
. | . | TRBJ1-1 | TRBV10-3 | TGTGCCATCAGTAAAGGGGGACGGCTGAACACTGAAGCTTTCTTT | CAISKGGRLNTEAFF
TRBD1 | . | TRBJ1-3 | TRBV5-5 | TGTGCCAGCAGCTTGGGGACAGGCGCTGGAAACACCATATATTTT | CASSLGTGAGNTIYF
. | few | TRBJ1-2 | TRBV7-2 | TGTGCCAGCAGCTTAGTCAACTATGGCTACACCTTC | CASSLVNYGYTF
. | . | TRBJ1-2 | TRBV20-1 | TGCAGTGCGGGTACGGGCTACACCTTC | CSAGTGYTF
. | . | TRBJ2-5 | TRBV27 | TGTGCCAGCTCTGGTGGGGGCTCCGGGACCCAGTACTTC | CASSGGGSGTQYF
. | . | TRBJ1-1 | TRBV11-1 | TGTGCCAGCAGCTTATGGGGCGGGAACACTGAAGCTTTCTTT | CASSLWGGNTEAFF
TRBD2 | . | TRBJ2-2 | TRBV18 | TGTGCCAGCTCATCAGCAAGCGGGAGTAATCCCGGGGAGCTGTTTTTT | CASSSASGSNPGELFF
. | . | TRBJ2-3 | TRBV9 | TGTGCCAGCAGCCCCGCCTCCACAGATACGCAGTATTTT | CASSPASTDTQYF
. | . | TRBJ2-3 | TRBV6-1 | TGTGCCAGCAGGAAGGCGGGGAGCACAGATACGCAGTATTTT | CASRKAGSTDTQYF
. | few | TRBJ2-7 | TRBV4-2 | TGTGCCAGCAGCCAAGCCCTGACAGGCTCCTACGAGCAGTACTTC | CASSQALTGSYEQYF
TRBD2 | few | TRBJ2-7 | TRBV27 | TGTGCCAGCAGTTCGGCTAGCGGGAGAGAATGGCGGCAGTACTTC | CASSSASGREWRQYF
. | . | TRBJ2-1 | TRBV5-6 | TGTGCCAGCAGCTTTGGAGGGATGTGGGGCAATGAGCAGTTCTTC | CASSFGGMWGNEQFF
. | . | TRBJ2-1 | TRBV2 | TGTGCCAGCAGTGATAGCGGCAGCTCCTACAATGAGCAGTTCTTC | CASSDSGSSYNEQFF
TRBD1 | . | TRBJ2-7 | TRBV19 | TGTGCCAGTAGTATTGGGACAGAATTGATCTACGAGCAGTACTTC | CASSIGTELIYEQYF
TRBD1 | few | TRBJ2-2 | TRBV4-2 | TGTGCCAGCAGCCTACAACAGGGGACCGGGGAGCTGTTTTTT | CASSLQQGTGELFF
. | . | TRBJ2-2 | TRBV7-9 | TGTGCCAGCAGTCACGACAGGAGTAACACCGGGGAGCTGTTTTTT | CASSHDRSNTGELFF
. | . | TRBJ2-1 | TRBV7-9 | TGTGCCAGCAGCTCGCCGGGAGCCTTCATCAATGAGCAGTTCTTC | CASSSPGAFINEQFF
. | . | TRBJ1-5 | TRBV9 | TGTGCCAGCGGCCCGGGTCTGGGCAATCAGCCCCAGCATTTT | CASGPGLGNQPQHF
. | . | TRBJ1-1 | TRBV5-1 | TGCGCCAGCAGCCCCCAGACGGGGAACACTGAAGCTTTCTTT | CASSPQTGNTEAFF
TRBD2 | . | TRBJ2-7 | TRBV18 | TGTGCCAGCTCACCTATTTTTCTGAGGGAGGGTGTTACCTACGAGCAGTACTTC | CASSPIFLREGVTYEQYF
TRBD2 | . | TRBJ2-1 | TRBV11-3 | TGTGCCAGCAGCTCCACTAGCGGCTCCTACAATGAGCAGTTCTTC | CASSSTSGSYNEQFF
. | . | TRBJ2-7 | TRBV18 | TGTGCCAGCTCACCAGCTAGCGCAGTTTACGAGCAGTACTTC | CASSPASAVYEQYF
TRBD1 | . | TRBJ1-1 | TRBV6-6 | TGTGCCAGCAGTTACCCCGGACAGGGTATGAACACTGAAGCTTTCTTT | CASSYPGQGMNTEAFF
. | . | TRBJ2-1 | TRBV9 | TGTGCCAGCAGCGTAGAGACGGGAGTATACAATGAGCAGTTCTTC | CASSVETGVYNEQFF
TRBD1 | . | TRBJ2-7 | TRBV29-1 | TGCAGCGTTGTACTCCTAGGACAGGGGAGTACCTCCTACGAGCAGTACTTC | CSVVLLGQGSTSYEQYF